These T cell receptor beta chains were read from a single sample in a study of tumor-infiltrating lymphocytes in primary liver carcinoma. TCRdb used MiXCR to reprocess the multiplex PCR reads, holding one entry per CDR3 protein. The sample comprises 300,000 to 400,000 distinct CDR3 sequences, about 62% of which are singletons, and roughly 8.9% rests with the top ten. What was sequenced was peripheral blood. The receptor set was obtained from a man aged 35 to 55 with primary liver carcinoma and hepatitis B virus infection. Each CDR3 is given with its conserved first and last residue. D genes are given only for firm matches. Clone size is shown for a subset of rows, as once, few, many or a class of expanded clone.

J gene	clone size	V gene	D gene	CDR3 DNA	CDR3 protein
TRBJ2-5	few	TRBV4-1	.	TGCGCCAGCAGCCAAGGGGACGGGGAAGAGGCCCAGTACTTC	CASSQGDGEEAQYF
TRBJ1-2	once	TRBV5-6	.	TGTGCCAGCAGCTCGTCTGGTGTAGGGGGCTACACCTTC	CASSSSGVGGYTF
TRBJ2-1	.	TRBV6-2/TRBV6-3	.	TGTGCCAGCAGTTATTACGGACTGGGAATCCCGTATGAGCAGTTCTTC	CASSYYGLGIPYEQFF
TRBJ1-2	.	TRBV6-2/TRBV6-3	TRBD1	TGTGCCAGCGAGATGGGACAGCGGCATGGCTACACTTTC	CASEMGQRHGYTF
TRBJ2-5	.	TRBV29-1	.	TGTAGCGGTATGGACAGTGGAGTGACCCAGTACTTC	CSGMDSGVTQYF
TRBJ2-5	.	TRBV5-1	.	TGCGCCAGCAGCTTCGGGAATAGCGGATCTCAAGAGACCCAGTACTTC	CASSFGNSGSQETQYF
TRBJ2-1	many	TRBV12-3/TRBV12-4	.	TGTGCCACCGCGGACAGCGGCCACAATGAGCAGTTCTTC	CATADSGHNEQFF
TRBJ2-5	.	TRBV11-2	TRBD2	TGTGCCAGCAGCTCTTGGATAGCGGGAGTGGGGGAAGAGGCCCAGTACTTC	CASSSWIAGVGEEAQYF
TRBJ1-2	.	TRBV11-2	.	TGTGCCAGCAGCGGCATGTGTTTGGACTATGGCTACACCTTC	CASSGMCLDYGYTF
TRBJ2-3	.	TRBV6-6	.	TGTGCCAGCAGTTACGCGACTATAACAGAAGCGCAGTATTTT	CASSYATITEAQYF
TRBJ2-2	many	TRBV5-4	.	TGTGCCAGCAGCCCGGGACAAGCGAACACCGGGGAGCTGTTTTTT	CASSPGQANTGELFF
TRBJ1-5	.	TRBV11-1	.	TGTGCCAGCTGCCCGTCTGGGGCCAGGGGTACAGATACGCAGCATTTT	CASCPSGARGTDTQHF
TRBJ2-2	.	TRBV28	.	TGTGCCATCAGTTCCACGGAAACCGGGGAGCTGTTTTTT	CAISSTETGELFF
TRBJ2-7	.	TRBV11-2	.	TGTGCCAGCAGCCTTAGTGCAGGGCCACTCTACGAGCAGTACTTC	CASSLSAGPLYEQYF
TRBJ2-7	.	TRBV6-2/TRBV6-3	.	TGTGCCAGCGGTTACTCTTTGGGGGCCTACGAGCAGTACTTT	CASGYSLGAYEQYF
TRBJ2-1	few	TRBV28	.	TGTGCCAGCAGGACCTCGCCGGGGACCGCTTTCGAGCAGTTCTTC	CASRTSPGTAFEQFF
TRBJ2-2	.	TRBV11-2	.	TGTGCCAGCAGCTTAAGTTCGGAGGACACCGGGGAGCTGCTTTTT	CASSLSSEDTGELLF
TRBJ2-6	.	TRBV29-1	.	TGCACCGTTGAAGATGGTAGCTCTGGGGCCAACGTCCTGACTTTC	CTVEDGSSGANVLTF
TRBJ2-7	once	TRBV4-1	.	TGCGCCAGCAATCAAGAAATGATGGGGGGGGCCTCAAACTACGAGCAGTACTTC	CASNQEMMGGASNYEQYF
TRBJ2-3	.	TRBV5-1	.	TGCGCCAGCAGCAGACAGGACTTGGATACGCAGTATTTT	CASSRQDLDTQYF
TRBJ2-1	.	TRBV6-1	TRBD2	TGTGCCAACAAGCGGGAGGACTCCTACAATGTGCAGTTCTTC	CANKREDSYNVQFF
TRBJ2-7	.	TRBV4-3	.	TGCGCCAGCAGCCAAGGAGGGTTCGGCGAGCAGCGCTTC	CASSQGGFGEQRF
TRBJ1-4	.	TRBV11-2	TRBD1	TGTGCCAGCAGCAAGACAGGGGGGATTAATGAAAAACTGTATTTT	CASSKTGGINEKLYF
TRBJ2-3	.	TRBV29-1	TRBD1	TGCAGCGTTACACCGGGACAGGGGGCAACAGATACGCAGTATTTT	CSVTPGQGATDTQYF
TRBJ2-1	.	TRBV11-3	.	TGTGCCAGCGGCCCGGGAGTATACAATGAACAGTTCTTC	CASGPGVYNEQFF
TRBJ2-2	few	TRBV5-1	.	TGCGCCAGCAGCCAAGACAGGATTGCCGGGGAGCTGTTTTTT	CASSQDRIAGELFF
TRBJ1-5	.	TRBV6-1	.	TGTGCCAGCTGTGGATGGAAGGGGAATCAGCCCCAGCATTTT	CASCGWKGNQPQHF
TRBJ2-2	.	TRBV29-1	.	TGCAGCGGCCTTCAGGGGATCACCGGGGAGCTGTTTTTT	CSGLQGITGELFF
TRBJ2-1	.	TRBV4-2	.	TGTGCCAGCAGCCAAGTGACTGCTTCCTACAATGAGCAGTTCTTC	CASSQVTASYNEQFF
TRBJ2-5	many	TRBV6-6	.	TGTGCCAGCAGTTACGCCGGGACCCAGGAGACCCAGTACTTC	CASSYAGTQETQYF
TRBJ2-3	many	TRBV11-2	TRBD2	TGTGCCAGCAGCCGCAGACTAGCGGGAGGGATGGATACGCAGTATTTT	CASSRRLAGGMDTQYF
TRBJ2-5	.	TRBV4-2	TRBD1	TGTGCCAGCAACCAAGACGGGACAGGGGGCCAAGAGACTCAGTACTTC	CASNQDGTGGQETQYF
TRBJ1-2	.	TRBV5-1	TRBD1	TGCGCCAGCAGCTATAATCAGGGGGCTCGAGGCTACACCTTC	CASSYNQGARGYTF
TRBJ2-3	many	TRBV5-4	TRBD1	TGTGCCAGCAGCTCGGGACAGACCACAGATACGCAGTATTTT	CASSSGQTTDTQYF
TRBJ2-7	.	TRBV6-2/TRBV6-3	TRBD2	TGTGCCAGCAGTTACTCCACCTTCCGGACTAGCGGAAGAATGGGTGAGCAGTACTTC	CASSYSTFRTSGRMGEQYF
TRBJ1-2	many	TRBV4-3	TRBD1	TGCGCCAGCAGCCAAGGGACAGGGGCTTCTAACTATGGCTACACCTTC	CASSQGTGASNYGYTF
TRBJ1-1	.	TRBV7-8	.	TGTGCCAGCAGCCGGAATGGAGGGGTTCAGGTGAACACTGAAGCTTTCTTT	CASSRNGGVQVNTEAFF
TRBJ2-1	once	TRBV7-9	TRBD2	TGTGCCAGCAGGGGACTAGCGAACTCTTACAATGGGCAGTTCTTC	CASRGLANSYNGQFF
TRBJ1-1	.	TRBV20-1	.	TGCAGTGCTAGAGCGGCAGGTCGGGAGAACACTGAAGCTTTCTTT	CSARAAGRENTEAFF
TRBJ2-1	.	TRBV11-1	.	TGTGTCAGCTGCCGGGACTGGGTTTCAGGCGGGCAGTTCTTC	CVSCRDWVSGGQFF
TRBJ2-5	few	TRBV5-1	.	TGCGCCAGCAGCTTGGGACTAAGGGACCAAGAGACCCAGTACTTC	CASSLGLRDQETQYF
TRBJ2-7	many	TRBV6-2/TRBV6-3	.	TGTGCCAGCTCGGGGTTGGCCTACGAGCAGTACTTC	CASSGLAYEQYF
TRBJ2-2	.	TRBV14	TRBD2	TGTGCCAGCAACCAAAGACTAGCGCCGGCCGGGGAGCTGGTTTTT	CASNQRLAPAGELVF
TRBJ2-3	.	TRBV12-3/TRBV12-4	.	TGTGCCAGCAATTTTACGGCCACAGATACGCAGTATTTT	CASNFTATDTQYF
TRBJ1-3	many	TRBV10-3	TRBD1	TGTGCCATCAGTGAGAAGGGGGCCGCAACAGGAAACACCATATATTTT	CAISEKGAATGNTIYF
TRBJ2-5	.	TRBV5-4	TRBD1	TGTGCCAGCAGCGAAAGACAGGGGGCGGAGACCCAGTACTTC	CASSERQGAETQYF
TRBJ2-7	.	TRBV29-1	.	TGCATCGTCTCCAGCATGGCGGAGGGGGGCTCCTACGAGCAGTACTTC	CIVSSMAEGGSYEQYF
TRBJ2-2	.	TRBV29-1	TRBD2	TGCAGCGTCAAAGGAGGGCCAGCGGGAAACGCCGGGGAGCTGTTTTTT	CSVKGGPAGNAGELFF
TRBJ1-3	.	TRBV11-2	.	TGTACCAGCGGGCGTCCCTCTGGAAACACCATATATTTC	CTSGRPSGNTIYF
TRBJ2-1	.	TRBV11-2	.	TGTGCCAGCAGCCCCCCACGCAATGAGCGGTTCTTC	CASSPPRNERFF
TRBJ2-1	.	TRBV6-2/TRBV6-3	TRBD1	TGTGCCAGGAGTGTTGACAGGGAGAACTACAATGAGCAGTTCTTC	CARSVDRENYNEQFF
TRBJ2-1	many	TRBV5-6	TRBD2	TGTGCCAGCAGCAACCAAGGCGGGAGCTCCTACAATGAGCAGTTCTTC	CASSNQGGSSYNEQFF
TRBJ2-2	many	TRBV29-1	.	TGCAGCGTTTTCGGGGTACACGGGAACACCGGGGAGCTGTTTTTT	CSVFGVHGNTGELFF